This is a list of T cell receptor beta chains from one sample in a study of blood T cell repertoires in COVID-19. Method: immunoSEQ multiplex PCR; TCRdb's copy keeps in-frame clones and lacks some. The sample consists of tens of thousands of clones, 80% to 95% of them appearing once. Sample: peripheral blood. The receptors were gathered from a male donor with active COVID-19. CDR3s leave out the opening cysteine and the closing phenylalanine or tryptophan. D genes are given only for firm matches.

CDR3,D,V,J
ASSPRAGSSYNEQF,NA,TRBV18,TRBJ2-1
ASSLAPRTGVFGGYT,TRBD1,TRBV7-9,TRBJ1-2
ASHGASGERTDTQY,TRBD2,TRBV2,TRBJ2-3
ASSEALTGGNHGYT,NA,TRBV6-1,TRBJ1-2
ASSLIKGYEQY,NA,TRBV7-3,TRBJ2-7
ASSQGLVRGGFDNEQF,NA,TRBV4-2,TRBJ2-1
ASSPNGRGQYNEQF,NA,TRBV3-1/TRBV3-2,TRBJ2-1
ASSEGLARRETQY,TRBD2,TRBV9,TRBJ2-5
ASSSGHNYGYT,NA,TRBV6-5,TRBJ1-2
ASSPGTAGSTEAF,TRBD1,TRBV18,TRBJ1-1
ASSKTANYGYT,NA,TRBV6-5,TRBJ1-2
ASSQQARGEQY,TRBD1,TRBV14,TRBJ2-7
ATSRDYGLWAF,NA,TRBV15,TRBJ1-1
ASKGDSSGNTIY,NA,TRBV10-1,TRBJ1-3
ASSLVVNTEAF,NA,TRBV5-1,TRBJ1-1
ATGRLAGTYNEQF,TRBD2,TRBV4-1,TRBJ2-1
ASSYGRGLNQPQH,NA,TRBV6-5,TRBJ1-5
ASSLGAYSYEQY,NA,TRBV9,TRBJ2-7
ASSRGSGGGNQETQY,TRBD2,TRBV5-1,TRBJ2-5
ASSLADSIYEQY,NA,TRBV7-2,TRBJ2-7
ASIDWGQTNEKLF,TRBD1,TRBV19,TRBJ1-4
ASSTQGMSSGNTIY,TRBD1,TRBV5-4,TRBJ1-3
ASSLDTQTMGYGYT,NA,TRBV7-2,TRBJ1-2
ASSVGPGRMSTGELF,NA,TRBV9,TRBJ2-2
ASSPRVGVNTEAF,NA,TRBV5-6,TRBJ1-1
ASSEQGGSNQPQH,NA,TRBV6-1,TRBJ1-5
ASSPGPAGEQF,NA,TRBV9,TRBJ2-1
ASSIDRAGNTIY,TRBD1,TRBV7-2,TRBJ1-3
ASSPGGGADTQY,TRBD2,TRBV6-2/TRBV6-3,TRBJ2-3
ASSFRTWGDNYGYT,NA,TRBV5-6,TRBJ1-2
ASSSVRDRVQPQH,TRBD1,TRBV6-2/TRBV6-3,TRBJ1-5
ASSARLDRLNNEQF,NA,TRBV19,TRBJ2-1
ASSPSGNTEAF,NA,TRBV5-1,TRBJ1-1
ASSAHRAYNEQF,NA,TRBV4-1,TRBJ2-1
ASSLGGIGETQY,NA,TRBV7-2,TRBJ2-5
SASKIEVANYGYT,NA,TRBV20-1,TRBJ1-2
ASSKDRGSQPQH,TRBD1,TRBV7-6,TRBJ1-5
ASSGTGGRNEQF,TRBD1,TRBV9,TRBJ2-1
ASSPPGRGTGELF,TRBD2,TRBV18,TRBJ2-2
ASSLTPDRTYGYT,TRBD1,TRBV5-1,TRBJ1-2
SASVSSGGDTQY,TRBD2,TRBV20-1,TRBJ2-3
ASTRRAQGSYNSPLH,NA,TRBV27,TRBJ1-6